This T cell receptor (beta chain) stems from a study of Graves' ophthalmopathy and Graves' hyperthyroidism. Germline V gene sequence: CDR1 SGHAT, CDR2 FQNNGV. The CDR3 spans 17 residues. V was pared by 5 bases and J by 4 bases, with 16 bases of the junction left unmatched. This clonotype came up once. RNA transcripts served as template for amplifying TCR beta CDR3 sequences. First-round RT-PCR used HTBI primers; second-round multiplex PCR followed. TCRdb reanalysed the multiplex PCR reads using MiXCR and keeps one entry per CDR3 protein. The sample has almost 750,000 distinct CDR3 sequences; roughly 40% are singletons.

This chain joins TRBV11-2 and TRBJ1-2; 7 nucleotides line up with TRBD1. The sequenced sample consisted of peripheral blood. This sequence originates from an adult man with Graves' ophthalmopathy. CDR3 nucleotides: TGTGCCAGCAGCCTAAACAGGGGATCTATTGGAGGCTATGGCTACACCTTC. This translates into CASSLNRGSIGGYGYTF. The full variable domain, completed using reference TRBV11-2 and TRBJ1-2, is EAGVAQSPRYKIIEKRQSVAFWCNPISGHATLYWYQQILGQGPKLLIQFQNNGVVDDSQLPKDRFSAERLKGVDSTLKIQPAKLEDSAVYLCASSLNRGSIGGYGYTFGSGTRLTVV.